These 5 T cell receptor beta chains were sequenced from one sample in a study of vaccination effects on CD4 cells after COVID-19. After expansion with viral peptide pools in the ViraFEST assay, antigen-specific CD4+ T cells were sequenced. Culture lasted 10 days before CD4+ T cell isolation. Of the BNT162b2 and mRNA-1273 vaccines, participants received two doses of one or the other. Antigen specificity for these receptors is unknown. Only in-frame clones appear in the TCRdb table, and some are missing; sequencing was by immunoSEQ multiplex PCR. The sample holds 25,000 to 40,000 clones, roughly 67% seen once. Sequencing was performed on CD4+ T cells from PBMCs cultured with SARS-CoV-2 spike peptides, taken after COVID-19 vaccination. The receptors were gathered from a human donor who received a COVID-19 vaccine.

V is TRBV4-1 and J is TRBJ1-1, with TRBD1 as a possible D gene (5 bases). CDR1 MGHRA and CDR2 YSYEKL come from the germline V gene. The CDR3 length is 14 residues. Trimming stripped 1 base from V and 7 bases from J, with 13 bases between. The CDR3: CASSQGGVPGEAFF. The CDR3 nucleotides read TGCGCCAGCAGCCAAGGAGGGGTGCCTGGTGAAGCTTTCTTT.

The chain couples TRBV14 to TRBJ2-3; a possible D gene is TRBD1 (6 bases). Germline lookup yields CDR1 SGHDN and CDR2 FVKESK. V lost 1 base to trimming and J lost 10 bases, with 12 bases between them. The CDR3 spans 13 residues. CDR3 in DNA: TGTGCCAGCAGCCAAGTAAGGGGGAAAGCGCAGTATTTT. This encodes CASSQVRGKAQYF.

The rearrangement uses TRBV28 and TRBJ1-1; a possible D gene is TRBD1 (5 bases). The germline gives CDR1 MDHEN, CDR2 SYDVKM. The CDR3 has 15 amino acids. Trimming pared 5 bases from V and 1 base from J, leaving 14 bases between. The CDR3 DNA sequence: TGTGCCAGCAGTCGTCCGGGACCGAAGAACACTGAAGCTTTCTTT. Translation: CASSRPGPKNTEAFF.

The V gene is TRBV14, the J gene TRBJ2-6, with D possibly being TRBD2 (5 bases). The CDR3 totals 17 residues. CDR1 is SGHDN, CDR2 FVKESK, per germline. The V and J ends lost 1 base and 2 bases respectively, with 12 bases between them. The CDR3 protein is CASSQGEFGAGANVLTF. CDR3 nucleotide sequence: TGTGCCAGCAGCCAAGGAGAGTTCGGGGCTGGGGCCAACGTCCTGACTTTC.

The V call is TRBV5-1, the J call TRBJ2-4; D call uncertain. V was shortened by 1 base and J by 6 bases, with 11 bases between the two germline ends. Germline V gives CDR1 SGHRS, CDR2 YFSETQ. The CDR3 length is 14 residues. CDR3 DNA: TGCGCCAGCAGCTTGTCACTGGGTGGAAACATTCAGTACTTC. Its protein product is CASSLSLGGNIQYF. Based on the CDR3 plus reference TRBV5-1 and TRBJ2-4, the full variable domain is KAGVTQTPRYLIKTRGQQVTLSCSPISGHRSVSWYQQTPGQGLQFLFEYFSETQRNKGNFPGRFSGRQFSNSRSEMNVSTLELGDSALYLCASSLSLGGNIQYFGAGTRLSVL.